Below, one T cell receptor beta chain is given with its context. Germline CDR1 is SGHRS and CDR2 is YFSETQ. This CDR3 spans 17 amino acids. Trimming removed 4 bases at V and 0 bases at J, with 17 bases between. Data came from immunoSEQ multiplex PCR; TCRdb stores just in-frame clones and leaves some out. The data contain about 88,000 clones, 85% to 95% of them seen just once; the ten biggest clones take up more than 0.25%. The data were obtained in a study of technical replicates of blood from several donors. The clonotype was recovered from a human donor in good health. The chain has TRBV5-1 and TRBJ2-1, with D maybe TRBD1 (6 bases). Sample: T cells isolated from PBMCs. The CDR3: CASSPPLGGSSYNEQFF. The CDR3 DNA reads as TGCGCCAGCAGCCCGCCTCTAGGGGGAAGCTCCTACAATGAGCAGTTCTTC.